Below are 28 T cell receptor beta chains sequenced from a single sample in a study of blood T cells in healthy people across ages. Combining a sample-barcoded 5' primer with a J-beta primer mix, a second PCR ran for about 6 to 12 cycles. TCRdb reprocessed the 5' RACE reads via MiXCR and lists one record per CDR3 protein. The sample yields over a million distinct CDR3 sequences, approximately 42% seen once. The source material was blood. All receptors derive from a woman aged 18-29 years in good health.

To note about this clonotype: This may be a read error: a much more frequent sequence differs by one nucleotide. The chain links TRBV15 to TRBJ2-5; 9 bases line up with TRBD1. The CDR3 is 17 residues long. The V and J ends lost 2 bases and 11 bases, in that order; junction bases with no gene match: 18. Germline values: CDR1 LNHNV, CDR2 YYDKDF (reference sequence). This chain's CDR3 is CATSRRKSGTGNNEQYF. CDR3 in DNA: TGTGCCACCAGCAGACGAAAATCCGGGACAGGGAACAATGAGCAGTACTTC.

The chain carries TRBV7-9 and TRBJ2-2; D is perhaps TRBD2 (5 bases). Germline CDR1 reads SEHNR; CDR2 reads FQNEAQ (reference sequence). The CDR3 consists of 16 residues. V was pared by 5 bases and J by 0 bases, with 13 bases between. CDR3 bases: TGTGCCAGCAGCAGGTCTCGGGGAGCGAACACCGGGGAGCTGTTTTTT. This gives the protein CASSRSRGANTGELFF.

This clonotype came up many times. CDR3 residues: CASTERGGPYEQYF. The DNA of the CDR3 is TGTGCCAGCACCGAGCGGGGGGGACCCTACGAGCAGTACTTC. V gene TRBV6-1 combines with J gene TRBJ2-7, with 10 bases that match TRBD2. CDR3 length: 14 amino acids. CDR1 MNHNS and CDR2 SASEGT come from the germline V gene. Trimming took 7 bases from V and 2 from J; bases not matched to a gene: 5.

This clonotype has a handful of counts. The chain employs TRBV27 and TRBJ2-4, with 7 bases identical to TRBD2. The CDR3 covers 16 residues. Germline CDR1 reads MNHEY; CDR2 reads SMNVEV (reference sequence). V shed 6 bases and J 0 bases; nucleotides not matched to a gene: 8. CDR3 coding DNA: TGTGCCAGCAGCCTCACTAGCGCCACAGCCAAAAACATTCAGTACTTC. It yields the protein CASSLTSATAKNIQYF.

In its sample, this clonotype was seen a few times. The chain joins TRBV4-2 to TRBJ2-2; 10 bases align to TRBD2. V shed 3 bases and J 5 bases; nucleotides not matched to a gene: 12. The CDR3 loop spans 18 amino acids. Germline CDR1 is LGHNA and CDR2 is YNFKEQ. CDR3 sequence: CASSHLPGTSASTGELFF. The CDR3 DNA reads TGTGCCAGCAGCCACCTTCCCGGGACTAGCGCGAGTACCGGGGAGCTGTTTTTT.

This clonotype was picked up a small number of times. The CDR3 coding sequence is TGTGCCAGCAGCCACTCCGGGACTAGGAATCTCGAGCAGTACTTC. Translating it yields CASSHSGTRNLEQYF. This rearrangement joins TRBV3-1 to TRBJ2-7, with TRBD2 identical over 8 bases. Looked up from germline, CDR1 is LGHDT and CDR2 is YNNKEL (reference sequence). The CDR3 totals 15 residues. V lost 3 bases and J lost 6; bases outside the gene matches: 10.

This rearrangement joins TRBV7-2 to TRBJ2-1; TRBD2 matches 8 bases. Germline V gene data show CDR1 as SGHTA and CDR2 as FQGNSA. The CDR3 spans 16 residues. The V and J ends lost 1 base and 10 bases, in that order; junction bases with no gene match: 12. This CDR3 reads CASSLEGTRTAGEQFF. As DNA, the CDR3 is TGTGCCAGCAGCTTAGAGGGGACTAGGACTGCCGGCGAGCAGTTCTTC.

This clonotype was observed many times. CDR3 protein: CASSLTTSSYEQYF. In DNA form, the CDR3 reads TGTGCCAGCAGCTTAACGACTAGCAGCTACGAGCAGTACTTC. The rearrangement joins TRBV13 to TRBJ2-7; 7 bases fit TRBD2. The CDR3 covers 14 residues. V dropped 2 bases and J dropped 3; count of bases not matched to a gene: 4. Germline assignment: CDR1 PRHDT and CDR2 FYEKMQ (reference sequence).

The genes are TRBV4-1 and TRBJ2-5; no reliable D call. Germline V gives CDR1 MGHRA, CDR2 YSYEKL. Trimming removed 3 bases from V and 5 bases from J, with 13 bases in between. The CDR3 runs 14 residues. CDR3 DNA: TGCGCCAGCAGCCAGCTCGGGTTGAGGGAGACCCAGTACTTC. Translation gives CASSQLGLRETQYF.

This clonotype was seen a handful of times. The CDR3 DNA follows: TGTGCCAGCAGTGAACGGGGACTACCCCAAGAGACCCAGTACTTC. Protein sequence: CASSERGLPQETQYF. The rearrangement uses TRBV6-1 and TRBJ2-5; 7 nucleotides line up with TRBD2. Trimming took 2 bases from V and 1 from J; bases not matched to a gene: 4. The CDR3 sequence is 15 residues long. Germline CDR1 is MNHNS and CDR2 is SASEGT.

V and J are TRBV20-1 and TRBJ1-4; perhaps TRBD1 as D (6 bases). CDR1 is DFQATT and CDR2 is SNEGSKA in the germline V gene (reference sequence). Trimming stripped 5 bases from V and 4 bases from J, with 14 bases between. This CDR3 has 14 amino acids. This chain's CDR3 is CSAGDITINEKLFF. CDR3 DNA: TGCAGTGCTGGGGACATAACGATTAATGAAAAACTGTTTTTT.

V is TRBV25-1 and J is TRBJ2-3, with D perhaps assigned TRBD1 or TRBD2 (5 bases each). V was clipped by 2 bases and J by 1 base, with 13 bases between them. CDR1 is MGHDK, CDR2 SYGVNS, per germline. The CDR3 sequence is 16 residues long. CDR3 residues: CASSEKGRGRTDTQYF. In nucleotides, the CDR3 is TGTGCCAGCAGTGAAAAGGGACGGGGCCGCACAGATACGCAGTATTTT.

The rearrangement links TRBV7-2 to TRBJ2-3; TRBD2 matches at 7 bases. The CDR3 is 18 amino acids. V gave up 2 bases and J gave up 2 bases; unmatched junction bases: 13. Germline lookup yields CDR1 SGHTA and CDR2 FQGNSA. The CDR3 here is CASSLWGSRENPTDTQYF. The CDR3 DNA sequence: TGTGCCAGCAGCTTATGGGGTTCGCGGGAGAACCCCACAGATACGCAGTATTTT.

This chain uses TRBV5-1 with TRBJ2-1, with TRBD2 identical over 7 bases. V shed 0 bases and J 2 bases; nucleotides not matched to a gene: 2. CDR1 SGHRS and CDR2 YFSETQ come from the germline V gene. The CDR3 totals 15 residues. CDR3 nucleotide sequence: TGCGCCAGCAGCTTGGGGGAGGGACCCTACAATGAGCAGTTCTTC. Translation gives CASSLGEGPYNEQFF.

This chain joins TRBV9 and TRBJ2-7; 10 bases agree with TRBD2. The CDR3 is 14 residues long. Germline lookup yields CDR1 SGDLS and CDR2 YYNGEE. V lost 7 bases, J lost 5 bases, and 9 bases stayed unmatched. This CDR3 is CASSLSGRGDEQYF. The CDR3 DNA follows: TGTGCCAGCTCCCTAAGCGGGAGGGGGGACGAGCAGTACTTC.

The sample holds a few counts of this clonotype. V usage is TRBV11-1 and J usage is TRBJ2-1; the match to TRBD2 covers 9 bases. Looked up from germline, CDR1 is SGHAT and CDR2 is FQDESV (reference sequence). V trimming: 5 bases; J trimming: 7 bases; junction bases outside the gene matches: 12. The CDR3 sequence is 16 residues long. The CDR3 bases are TGTGCCAGCAGCCCCGTTGGCGGGGGGGCGGGGAATGAGCAGTTCTTC. It specifies CASSPVGGGAGNEQFF.

The table lists this clonotype with a few counts. This chain joins TRBV29-1 and TRBJ1-4; 8 bases align to TRBD1. V trimming: 7 bases; J trimming: 8 bases; junction bases outside the gene matches: 9. CDR3 length: 13 residues. From germline, CDR1 is SQVTM and CDR2 ANQGSEA. CDR3 DNA sequence: TGCAGCGCTGTAGGACAGGGTGTCGAAAAACTGTTTTTT. It codes for CSAVGQGVEKLFF.

This sequence joins TRBV27 and TRBJ2-3; TRBD1 agrees at 8 bases. The CDR3 runs to 16 residues. With 6 bases clipped from V and 2 bases from J, the junction kept 10 bases outside the gene matches. Germline values: CDR1 MNHEY, CDR2 SMNVEV (reference sequence). The CDR3 reads CASRSNRGVPTDTQYF. CDR3 DNA: TGTGCCAGCAGGTCGAACAGGGGGGTACCCACAGATACGCAGTATTTT.

This clonotype has more than one count but fewer than ten. The rearrangement uses TRBV28 and TRBJ2-1; D is ambiguous. V lost 6 bases to trimming and J lost 10 bases, with 13 bases between them. The CDR3 is 12 amino acids. Germline V gene data show CDR1 as MDHEN and CDR2 as SYDVKM. The CDR3 is CASRARGCEQFF. The CDR3, as DNA: TGTGCCAGCAGGGCTAGAGGCTGCGAGCAGTTCTTC.

The chain recombines TRBV28 with TRBJ1-4; 7 positions agree with TRBD1. The length of the CDR3 is 15 residues. The germline CDR1 and CDR2 sequences are MDHEN and SYDVKM. Losses at the gene ends were 6 bases for V and 6 bases for J; bases not matched to a gene: 10. CDR3 nucleotides: TGTGCCAGCAGCCTACTAGACAGGGTGGATGAAAAACTGTTTTTT. This codes for CASSLLDRVDEKLFF.

About this clonotype itself: A much larger clone differs by one base, so this may be a read error. The chain combines TRBV12-3 or TRBV12-4 with TRBJ2-3, with D unresolved. The CDR3 consists of 11 residues. The CDR3 loop is CASSPEDAQYF. Written as DNA, the CDR3 is TGTGCCAGCAGTCCCGAAGATGCGCAGTATTTT.

The chain joins TRBV7-9 to TRBJ1-1; D uncertain. There are 15 residues in the CDR3. V lost 1 base and J 5 bases, leaving 14 bases between the germline ends. Germline CDR1 reads SEHNR; CDR2 reads FQNEAQ (reference sequence). DNA for the CDR3: TGTGCCAGCAGCTTAGTAGAGTATTTGGGGACTGAAGCTTTCTTT. Its translation is CASSLVEYLGTEAFF.

V gene TRBV3-1 combines with J gene TRBJ1-5; D may be TRBD1 (5 bases). The V end was cut by 0 bases, the J end by 7 bases, with 13 bases between. This CDR3 is built from 15 residues. Germline CDR1 LGHDT, CDR2 YNNKEL (reference sequence). The CDR3 sequence is CASSQDTQRGQPQHF. CDR3 DNA sequence: TGTGCCAGCAGCCAAGATACCCAACGGGGCCAGCCCCAGCATTTT.

This clonotype was seen a few times. The rearrangement joins TRBV20-1 to TRBJ1-2; possibly TRBD1 for D (5 bases). V was pared by 1 base and J by 3 bases, with 9 bases between. This CDR3 contains 13 residues. In germline, CDR1 is DFQATT, CDR2 SNEGSKA (reference sequence). The CDR3 loop reads CSARGGADYGYTF. As DNA, the CDR3 is TGCAGTGCTAGAGGAGGGGCCGACTATGGCTACACCTTC.

This chain joins TRBV20-1 and TRBJ2-7; 9 bases fit TRBD2. The V gene end was trimmed by 3 bases and the J gene end by 0 bases; junction bases not matched to a gene: 3. The CDR3 has 14 residues. Germline V CDR1 and CDR2: DFQATT, SNEGSKA (reference sequence). The CDR3 DNA is TGCAGTGCTAGTCGGACTAGCGCCTCCTACGAGCAGTACTTC. Translating it yields CSASRTSASYEQYF.

The chain links TRBV20-1 to TRBJ2-5; D ambiguous. V lost 1 base, J lost 1 base, and 10 bases lay in between. The CDR3 loop spans 14 amino acids. Germline values: CDR1 DFQATT, CDR2 SNEGSKA (reference sequence). CDR3 DNA: TGCAGTGCTAGAGTAGGGCACACCCAAGAGACCCAGTACTTC. Translation gives CSARVGHTQETQYF.

Notes on this clonotype: This may be a read error, as it is one base from a much larger clone. The chain carries TRBV4-1 and TRBJ2-1; D is ambiguous. The J call could be wrong; TRBJ2-7 is a better fit for the DNA end. Germline values: CDR1 MGHRA, CDR2 YSYEKL. The CDR3 has 11 amino acids. The DNA of the CDR3 is TGCGCCAGCAGCCAAGAAACGGAGCAGTACTTC. Residues: CASSQETEQYF.

V is TRBV6-2 or TRBV6-3 and J is TRBJ2-7, with 8 bases that match TRBD1. The CDR3 runs 16 residues. Germline V gives CDR1 MNHEY, CDR2 SVGEGT. Trimming at V came to 0 bases and at J to 2 bases, leaving 6 bases not matched to a gene. CDR3 protein: CASSYSGTGHPYEQYF. As DNA, the CDR3 is TGTGCCAGCAGTTACTCCGGGACAGGACACCCCTACGAGCAGTACTTC.